Here is one T cell receptor (beta chain) with its context. Sequencing used immunoSEQ v3. Each library reached 1.9 million or so read pairs, or 5-6 million at deep level. The data were produced by immunoSEQ multiplex PCR, yet TCRdb's version contains in-frame clones alone and is incomplete. Of 50,000 or so clones in the sample, 65% to 80% were seen once. This entry is derived from a study of TIL therapy for anti-PD-1-resistant metastatic lung cancer. Study details: Tumors were harvested before any PD-1/PD-L1 blockade. A handful of tumors were EGFR-mutant and two were ALK-rearranged.

Time point denoted: pre-treatment sample, taken before nivolumab and TIL therapy. CDR3 length: 11 residues. CDR1 and CDR2 (germline): SQVTM, ANQGSEA. Trimming took 7 bases from V and 3 from J, leaving 10 bases between them. This clonotype was sampled from a woman between 30 and 85 years old with non-small cell lung cancer. The sequencing used blood, collected at baseline. The rearrangement joins TRBV29-1 to TRBJ2-7; TRBD1 is a possible D gene (6 bases). CDR3 loop: CSGSTGYEQYF. The CDR3 DNA reads TGCAGCGGCTCGACAGGCTACGAGCAGTACTTC.